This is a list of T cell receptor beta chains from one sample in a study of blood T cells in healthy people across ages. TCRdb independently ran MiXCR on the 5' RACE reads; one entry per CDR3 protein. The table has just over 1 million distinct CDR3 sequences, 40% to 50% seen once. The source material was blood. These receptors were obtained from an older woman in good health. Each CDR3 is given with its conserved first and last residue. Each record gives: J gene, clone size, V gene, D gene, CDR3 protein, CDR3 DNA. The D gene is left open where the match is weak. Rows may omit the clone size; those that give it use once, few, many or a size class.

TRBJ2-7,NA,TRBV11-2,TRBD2,CASTHSGGSSYNEQYF,TGTGCCAGCACCCACTCGGGCGGGAGCTCCTACAATGAGCAGTACTTC
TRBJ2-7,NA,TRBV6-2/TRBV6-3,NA,CATNAGSEQYF,TGTGCCACCAACGCAGGCTCCGAGCAGTACTTC
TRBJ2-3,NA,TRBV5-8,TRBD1,CASSLGTGVDTQYF,TGTGCCAGCAGCCTTGGGACAGGGGTTGATACGCAGTATTTT
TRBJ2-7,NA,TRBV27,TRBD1,CASSRTGIREQYF,TGTGCCAGCAGTCGGACAGGGATCCGCGAGCAGTACTTC
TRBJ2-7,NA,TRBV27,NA,CASSFRGPPEDEQYF,TGTGCCAGCAGTTTCCGCGGGCCCCCTGAGGACGAGCAGTACTTC
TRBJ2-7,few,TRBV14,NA,CASSQGGVAEQYF,TGTGCCAGCAGCCAAGGAGGGGTGGCCGAGCAGTACTTC
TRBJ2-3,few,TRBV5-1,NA,CASSLDTVPDADTQYF,TGCGCCAGCAGCTTGGATACCGTCCCCGATGCAGATACGCAGTATTTT
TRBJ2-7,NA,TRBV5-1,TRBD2,CASSPRGGAEQPYEQYF,TGCGCCAGCAGCCCCCGGGGGGGTGCGGAGCAACCCTACGAGCAGTACTTC
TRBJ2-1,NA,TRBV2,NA,CASSDWGDGEQFF,TGTGCCAGCAGTGACTGGGGTGACGGTGAGCAGTTCTTC
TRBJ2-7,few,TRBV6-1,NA,CASKKGQRQLIYEQYF,TGTGCCAGCAAGAAGGGGCAGCGGCAACTCATCTACGAGCAGTACTTC
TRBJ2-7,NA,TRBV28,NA,CASRNRVRVYEQYF,TGTGCCAGCAGAAACAGGGTCAGGGTCTACGAGCAGTACTTC
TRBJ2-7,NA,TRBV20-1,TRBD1,CSARDLGQAVYEQYF,TGCAGTGCTAGAGATTTGGGACAGGCAGTCTACGAGCAGTACTTC
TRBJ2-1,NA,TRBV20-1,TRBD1,CSARDLKFGQGGNEQFF,TGCAGTGCTAGAGATTTAAAATTCGGACAGGGGGGGAATGAGCAGTTCTTC
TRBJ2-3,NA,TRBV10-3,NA,CAISEGPGRGDTQYF,TGTGCCATCAGTGAGGGTCCAGGGAGAGGAGATACGCAGTATTTT
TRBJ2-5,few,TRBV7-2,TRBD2,CASSLGGRAGGETQYF,TGTGCCAGCAGCTTAGGCGGGAGGGCTGGTGGGGAGACCCAGTACTTC
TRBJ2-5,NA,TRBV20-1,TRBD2,CSATRYGRAAETQYF,TGCAGTGCTACGCGTTATGGGAGGGCCGCAGAGACCCAGTACTTC
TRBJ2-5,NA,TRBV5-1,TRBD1,CASSKDRPQETQYF,TGCGCCAGCAGCAAGGACAGGCCACAAGAGACCCAGTACTTC
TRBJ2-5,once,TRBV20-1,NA,CSARDVPVRTETQYF,TGCAGTGCTAGAGACGTTCCCGTAAGGACAGAGACCCAGTACTTC
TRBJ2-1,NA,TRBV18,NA,CASSPAHASYNVDEQFF,TGTGCCAGCTCACCAGCGCATGCTAGCTATAATGTCGATGAGCAGTTCTTC
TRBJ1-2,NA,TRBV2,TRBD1,CASRATGTGYGYTF,TGTGCCAGCAGGGCAACCGGGACAGGGTATGGCTACACCTTC
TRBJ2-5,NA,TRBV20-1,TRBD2,CSAMIGTSAQETQYF,TGCAGTGCTATGATTGGGACTAGCGCACAAGAGACCCAGTACTTC
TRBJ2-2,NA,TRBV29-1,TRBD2,CSVEDRSGRAPGGELFF,TGCAGCGTTGAAGACCGTAGCGGGAGGGCCCCCGGCGGGGAGCTGTTTTTT
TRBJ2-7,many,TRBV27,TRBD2,CASTPVGVSGSVPYEQYF,TGTGCCAGCACCCCTGTAGGGGTTAGCGGGAGTGTCCCTTACGAGCAGTACTTC
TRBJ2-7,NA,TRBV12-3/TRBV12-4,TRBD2,CASSGVSGAPDEEYF,TGTGCCAGCAGTGGGGTAAGCGGGGCTCCCGACGAGGAATACTTC
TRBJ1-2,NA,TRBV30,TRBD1,CAWSAGQGDWYGYTF,TGTGCCTGGAGTGCGGGACAGGGGGATTGGTATGGCTACACCTTC
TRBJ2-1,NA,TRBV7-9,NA,CASSLFLGNEQFF,TGTGCCAGCAGCCTATTTTTGGGCAATGAGCAGTTCTTC
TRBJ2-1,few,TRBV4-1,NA,CASSPRAGPSSYNEQFF,TGCGCCAGCAGCCCCCGGGCAGGGCCTAGCTCCTACAATGAGCAGTTCTTC
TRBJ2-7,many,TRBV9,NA,CASSVGGSLNEQYF,TGTGCCAGCAGCGTAGGGGGGTCCCTGAACGAGCAGTACTTC
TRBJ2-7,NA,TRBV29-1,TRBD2,CSVGYWGTSGPNEQYF,TGCAGCGTTGGTTATTGGGGGACTAGCGGACCCAATGAGCAGTACTTC
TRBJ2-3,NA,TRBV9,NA,CASSGGDRVAGWDADTQYF,TGTGCCAGCAGCGGAGGAGACAGGGTAGCGGGATGGGACGCAGATACGCAGTATTTT
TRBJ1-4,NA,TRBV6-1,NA,CASSARLEKLFF,TGTGCCAGCAGTGCCCGACTCGAAAAACTGTTTTTT
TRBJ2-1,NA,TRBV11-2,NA,CASSLGERSSYNEQFF,TGTGCCAGCAGCTTAGGGGAGCGGTCCTCCTACAATGAGCAGTTCTTC
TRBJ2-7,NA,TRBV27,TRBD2,CASSLTSEREYGEQYF,TGTGCCAGCAGTTTAACCAGTGAGCGGGAGTACGGCGAGCAGTACTTC
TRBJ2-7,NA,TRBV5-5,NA,CASSLVSDPKLNYEQYF,TGTGCCAGCAGCTTGGTATCAGACCCAAAGCTAAACTACGAGCAGTACTTC
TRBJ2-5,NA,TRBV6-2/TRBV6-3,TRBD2,CASSFGTSGQGETQYF,TGTGCCAGCAGTTTTGGGACTAGCGGGCAGGGAGAGACCCAGTACTTC
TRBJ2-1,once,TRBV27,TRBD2,CASSFLLAGHNNEQFF,TGTGCCAGCAGTTTCTTACTAGCGGGCCACAACAATGAGCAGTTCTTC
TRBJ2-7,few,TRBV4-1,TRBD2,CASSHPGTSNYEQYF,TGCGCCAGCAGCCACCCCGGGACTAGCAACTACGAGCAGTACTTC
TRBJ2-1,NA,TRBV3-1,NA,CASSPRAKNNEQFF,TGTGCCAGCAGCCCCCGGGCGAAAAACAATGAGCAGTTCTTC
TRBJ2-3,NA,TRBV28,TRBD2,CASSYGREKVNTQYF,TGTGCCAGCAGTTACGGGCGGGAGAAAGTGAATACGCAGTATTTT
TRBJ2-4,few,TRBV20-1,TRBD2,CSASTSGAKNIQYF,TGCAGTGCCTCGACTAGCGGGGCAAAAAACATTCAGTACTTC
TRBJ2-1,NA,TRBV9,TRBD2,CASSVELAGEGFEQFF,TGTGCCAGCAGCGTAGAGCTAGCGGGAGAAGGGTTTGAGCAGTTCTTC
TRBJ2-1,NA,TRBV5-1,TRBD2,CASSLVAGVDERFF,TGCGCCAGCAGCTTGGTAGCGGGTGTCGATGAGCGGTTCTTC
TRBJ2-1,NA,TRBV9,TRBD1,CASSGVDRGPHYNEQFF,TGTGCCAGCAGCGGAGTCGACAGGGGGCCTCACTACAATGAGCAGTTCTTC
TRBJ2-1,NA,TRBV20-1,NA,CSARGGNSYNEQFF,TGCAGTGCTAGGGGCGGAAACTCCTACAATGAGCAGTTCTTC
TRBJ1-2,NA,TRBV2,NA,CASSEAGWNGYTF,TGTGCCAGCAGTGAAGCGGGGTGGAATGGCTACACCTTC
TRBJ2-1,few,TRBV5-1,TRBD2,CASSLVLAGGRDEQFF,TGCGCCAGCAGCTTGGTTCTAGCGGGAGGTAGGGATGAGCAGTTCTTC
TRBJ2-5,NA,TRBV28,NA,CASSLPGVGETQYF,TGTGCCAGCAGTCTCCCTGGTGTGGGTGAGACCCAGTACTTC
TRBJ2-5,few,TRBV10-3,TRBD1,CAIGTGSQETQYF,TGTGCCATCGGGACAGGGAGCCAAGAGACCCAGTACTTC
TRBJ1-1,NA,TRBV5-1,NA,CASSTTGRVTEAFF,TGCGCCAGCAGCACAACAGGGAGGGTTACTGAAGCTTTCTTT
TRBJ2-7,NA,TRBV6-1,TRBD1,CASSREVGQSYEQYF,TGTGCCAGCAGTCGCGAAGTGGGACAGAGCTACGAGCAGTACTTC
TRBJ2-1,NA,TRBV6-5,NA,CASGGTFNNEQFF,TGTGCCAGCGGCGGGACTTTTAACAATGAGCAGTTCTTC